This record covers a single TCR beta chain. Germline V gene data show CDR1 as LNHDA and CDR2 as SQIVND (reference sequence). V lost 8 bases to trimming and J lost 2 bases; unmatched junction nucleotides: 17. The CDR3 length is 17 residues. The sample originates from a study of shared T cell receptors in the human thymus. TCRdb's table, derived via immunoSEQ multiplex PCR, lists solely in-frame clones and lacks some. The data contain approximately 660,000 clones, roughly 88% of them singletons. The data also belong to a second study, concerning human thymus T cells.

What was sequenced was thymocytes. V is TRBV19 and J is TRBJ2-7; 8 nucleotides align to TRBD2. The clonotype originates from a boy in the first two years of life with a congenital heart defect. The CDR3 DNA follows: TGTGCCAGTGCTTGGCGGGAGGCGCCGGGGGCCACCTACGAGCAGTACTTC. Translating it yields CASAWREAPGATYEQYF.